This TCR beta chain was sequenced in a study of T cells in Graves' hyperthyroidism and ophthalmopathy. Study-wide results and limits: Clonotypes that were expanded in thyroid above 0.001 mostly appeared in blood too. From stable hyperthyroidism, ophthalmopathy was separated by a 13 V-J model.

Germline V lookup: CDR1 LGHDT, CDR2 YNNKEL (reference sequence). The CDR3 extends over 11 amino acids. Trimming removed 6 bases from V and 11 bases from J; junction bases left unmatched: 6. Diagnostic decisions used clinical symptoms, serum thyroxine and TRAb, thyroid ultrasound and orbital computed tomography. The sample holds many counts of this clonotype. The antigen is not known. TCR beta CDR3 regions were amplified from RNA. Primed by the HTBI set, a first-round RT-PCR was run on the TCR CDR3. TCRdb fed the multiplex PCR reads into MiXCR, producing one record per CDR3 protein. The table includes 250,000 to 300,000 distinct CDR3 sequences, roughly 15% detected once.

V gene TRBV3-1 combines with J gene TRBJ2-5, with 7 positions matching TRBD1. Sequencing was performed on blood. The TCR was taken from a woman aged 45-65 years with Graves' hyperthyroidism that later progressed to Graves' ophthalmopathy. The CDR3 DNA reads TGTGCCAGCAGTGACAGGGAAGCTCAGTACTTC. As protein: CASSDREAQYF.